This passage covers 32 T cell receptor beta chains from one sample sequenced in a study of T-cell memory formation after mild COVID-19. TCRdb reanalysed the 5' RACE reads using MiXCR and keeps one entry per CDR3 protein. The sample lists 400,000 or so distinct CDR3 sequences; under 25% were seen once. Sequenced input: PBMCs or a T cell subset sorted from them (not recorded which). Source of these receptors: an adult woman who had mild COVID-19 (a few samples of this study predate the infection). Cell type and time point are not known.

This clonotype was observed a handful of times. The chain recombines TRBV9 with TRBJ1-2; tentatively, D is TRBD1 (5 bases). This CDR3 comprises 13 residues. Trimming removed 0 bases at V and 4 bases at J, with 7 bases between. CDR1 and CDR2 from the germline V gene are SGDLS and YYNGEE. CDR3 loop: CASSVGGSYGYTF. DNA for the CDR3: TGTGCCAGCAGCGTAGGGGGGTCCTATGGCTACACCTTC. Based on the CDR3 plus reference TRBV9 and TRBJ1-2, the full variable domain is DSGVTQTPKHLITATGQRVTLRCSPRSGDLSVYWYQQSLDQGLQFLIQYYNGEERAKGNILERFSAQQFPDLHSELNLSSLELGDSALYFCASSVGGSYGYTFGSGTRLTVV.

CDR3 amino acids: CSARDLIPGLAYNEQFF. The CDR3 bases are TGCAGTGCTAGAGACCTGATACCGGGACTAGCTTACAATGAGCAGTTCTTC. The rearrangement links TRBV20-1 to TRBJ2-1; 9 bases align to TRBD2. After removal of 0 bases from V and 4 bases from J, the junction contained 10 bases not matched to a gene. The length of the CDR3 is 17 residues. Per the germline V gene, CDR1 is DFQATT and CDR2 is SNEGSKA (reference sequence).

There are many counts of this clonotype. The chain employs TRBV6-2 or TRBV6-3 and TRBJ2-3, with a weak D call TRBD2 (6 bases). Between the trimmed V and J ends, which lost 6 bases and 5 bases, there was a span of 15 bases. The CDR3 extends over 14 amino acids. Germline CDR1 is MNHEY and CDR2 is SVGEGT. DNA of the CDR3: TGTGCCAGCAGAGAACCACTGCGGGGAGATACGCAGTATTTT. As protein: CASREPLRGDTQYF.

This clonotype was counted between two and nine times. The chain carries TRBV7-8 and TRBJ2-5, with D unresolved. V was shortened by 6 bases and J by 0 bases, with 14 bases between the two germline ends. CDR1 and CDR2 from the germline V gene are SGHVS and FQNEAQ. CDR3 length: 15 amino acids. The CDR3 sequence is CASRRGRTYQETQYF. The CDR3, as DNA: TGTGCCAGCAGACGAGGACGGACGTACCAAGAGACCCAGTACTTC.

The J gene is TRBJ2-1, the V gene TRBV24-1, with 8 bases matching TRBD1. V shed 10 bases and J 6 bases; nucleotides not matched to a gene: 13. The CDR3 is made up of 15 amino acids. Germline lookup yields CDR1 KGHDR and CDR2 SFDVKD. CDR3 in amino acids: CATHDGQGFSNEQFF. In nucleotides, the CDR3 is TGTGCCACACATGACGGACAGGGTTTCTCCAATGAGCAGTTCTTC.

V gene TRBV7-9 combines with J gene TRBJ2-5, with unresolved D. Trimming removed 8 bases from V and 5 bases from J, with 24 bases in between. The germline CDR1 and CDR2 sequences are SEHNR and FQNEAQ (reference sequence). CDR3 length: 16 residues. This CDR3 reads CASGPPRYGAGETQYF. CDR3 bases: TGTGCCAGCGGACCCCCCCGGTACGGAGCCGGGGAGACCCAGTACTTC.

This clonotype was counted ten times or more. V is TRBV6-2 or TRBV6-3 and J is TRBJ2-6, with 7 bases identical to TRBD1. The CDR3 is 17 amino acids. Germline trimming cut 6 bases from V and 0 bases from J; bases unmatched to any gene: 8. Germline CDR1 is MNHEY and CDR2 is SVGEGT. The CDR3 loop is CASRTGQMSSGANVLTF. In nucleotides, the CDR3 is TGTGCCAGCAGGACGGGACAGATGAGCTCTGGGGCCAACGTCCTGACTTTC.

J is TRBJ2-2 and V is TRBV5-5; 11 bases are shared with TRBD2. CDR1 and CDR2 (germline): SGHKS, YYEKEE (reference sequence). This CDR3 comprises 16 residues. Trimming removed 2 bases from V and 3 bases from J; junction bases left unmatched: 3. The CDR3 nucleotides read TGTGCCAGCAGCTTTGGGACTAGCGGATACACCGGGGAGCTGTTTTTT. This sequence encodes CASSFGTSGYTGELFF.

This clonotype appeared a few times. CDR3 in amino acids: CASSLSALGPQHF. CDR3 bases: TGTGCCAGCAGCTTGAGCGCCCTAGGGCCCCAGCATTTT. The chain recombines TRBV7-8 with TRBJ1-5; D is unclear. This CDR3 has 13 residues. Germline V CDR1 and CDR2: SGHVS, FQNEAQ. The germline V and J ends were trimmed by 3 bases and 9 bases, with 12 bases remaining between them.

In its sample, this clonotype was seen a few times. The chain links TRBV12-3 or TRBV12-4 to TRBJ2-2; D perhaps matches TRBD1 (7 bases). The CDR3 totals 13 residues. With 8 bases removed from V and 5 bases from J, the gap between germline ends came to 12 bases. The CDR3 protein is CASPSGGTGELFF. The CDR3 DNA follows: TGTGCCAGCCCTTCAGGGGGGACCGGGGAGCTGTTTTTT.

The CDR3 bases are TGTGCCAGCAGTTTGGGGGGCAGCGGCCACGAGCAGTACTTC. The encoded protein is CASSLGGSGHEQYF. This chain uses TRBV12-3 or TRBV12-4 with TRBJ2-7; the D call may be TRBD1 or TRBD2 (6 bases each). V was pared by 3 bases and J by 5 bases, with 14 bases between. This CDR3 has 14 amino acids.

A few counts support this clonotype. V gene TRBV7-2 combines with J gene TRBJ2-5; no firm D call. Germline V gene sequence: CDR1 SGHTA, CDR2 FQGNSA. The length of the CDR3 is 12 residues. Deletions cut 6 bases from V and 5 bases from J, with 10 bases between. The CDR3 region has the DNA TGTGCCAGCAGTGAGAGTTTTGAGACCCAGTACTTC. Translation: CASSESFETQYF.

This chain connects TRBV23-1 to TRBJ2-7; 11 positions agree with TRBD1. TRBV23-1 is assigned to the ORF class and has an uncertain function. The CDR3 totals 15 residues. The junction had 3 bases not matched to a gene; V was cut back by 2 bases and J by 3 bases. CDR3 nucleotides: TGCGCCAGCAGTCAAGGACAGGGGGCTGACTACGAGCAGTACTTC. Encoded protein: CASSQGQGADYEQYF.

Many counts were recorded for this clonotype. The V gene is TRBV5-1, the J gene TRBJ2-1; D remains ambiguous. Trimming left V 4 bases short and J 0 bases short, with 11 bases between. Germline V gives CDR1 SGHRS, CDR2 YFSETQ. The CDR3 has 15 amino acids. The CDR3 reads CASSPRMSSYNEQFF. In DNA form, the CDR3 reads TGCGCCAGCAGCCCTAGGATGAGCTCCTACAATGAGCAGTTCTTC. The full variable domain, rest sourced from reference TRBV5-1 and TRBJ2-1, is KAGVTQTPRYLIKTRGQQVTLSCSPISGHRSVSWYQQTPGQGLQFLFEYFSETQRNKGNFPGRFSGRQFSNSRSEMNVSTLELGDSALYLCASSPRMSSYNEQFFGPGTRLTVL.

This clonotype has more than one count but fewer than ten. The chain recombines TRBV7-3 with TRBJ2-2, with D possibly TRBD2 on 5 matching bases. CDR1 and CDR2 (germline): SGHTA, FQGTGA. Deletions cut 6 bases from V and 3 bases from J, with 5 bases between. This CDR3 comprises 12 residues. The CDR3 spells CASRRDTGELFF. The CDR3, as DNA: TGTGCCAGCAGGAGGGACACCGGGGAGCTGTTTTTT.

This clonotype appeared many times. The rearrangement joins TRBV25-1 to TRBJ2-7, with a tentative D call TRBD1 (5 bases). V gave up 4 bases and J gave up 0 bases, with 22 bases separating them. This CDR3 has 18 amino acids. Germline V gene data show CDR1 as MGHDK and CDR2 as SYGVNS. The CDR3 here is CASSGGLANLVSSYEQYF. CDR3 DNA sequence: TGTGCCAGCAGTGGGGGCTTGGCTAACTTGGTGAGCTCCTACGAGCAGTACTTC.

About this clonotype: A much bigger clone sits one base away, suggesting this may be a read error. CDR3 DNA: TGTGCCAGCAGCTTATTCGTCGGGACTTACAGACACAATGAGCAGTTCTTC. Its protein product is CASSLFVGTYRHNEQFF. V is TRBV11-2 and J is TRBJ2-1; TRBD2 is a possible D gene (6 bases). V was clipped by 2 bases and J by 5 bases, with 19 bases between them. Germline V CDR1 and CDR2: SGHAT, FQNNGV. This CDR3 is 17 amino acids long.

In the case of this clonotype: The germline gene is not matched at one end of the junction; a read error may be the cause. V and J are TRBV27 and TRBJ2-7, with unresolved D. Per the germline V gene, CDR1 is MNHEY and CDR2 is SMNVEV (reference sequence). The CDR3 length is 15 residues. The CDR3 bases are TGTGCCAGCAGTTTATCGAGGAGCGCCTCCTACAAGCAGTACTTC. Translating gives CASSLSRSASYKQYF.

This clonotype was counted a few times. The V and J genes are TRBV10-2 and TRBJ1-1; no definite D call. V lost 0 bases and J lost 1, with 18 bases in between. Germline values: CDR1 WSHSY, CDR2 SAAADI. CDR3 length: 18 amino acids. The CDR3 loop is CASSESTLFRRWNTEAFF. Written as DNA, the CDR3 is TGCGCCAGCAGTGAGTCGACTCTTTTCCGACGGTGGAACACTGAAGCTTTCTTT.

The table lists this clonotype with a few counts. CDR3 bases: TGTGCCAGCAGTTTCTCGCAGCTGAACACTGAAGCTTTCTTT. As protein: CASSFSQLNTEAFF. The V gene is TRBV12-3 or TRBV12-4, the J gene TRBJ1-1, with D unclear. The CDR3 is 14 residues long. V was clipped by 3 bases and J by 0 bases, with 8 bases between them.

This clonotype was detected many times. The gene calls are TRBV5-5 and TRBJ2-1; 8 positions agree with TRBD1. Unmatched junction bases numbered 10, after V lost 4 bases and J lost 13 bases. CDR3 size: 13 residues. In germline, CDR1 is SGHKS, CDR2 YYEKEE (reference sequence). CDR3 in DNA: TGTGCCAGCAGCGAAAGCGTTACAGGGGGTCAGTTCTTC. Translating it yields CASSESVTGGQFF.

This clonotype has more than one count but fewer than ten. The chain couples TRBV2 to TRBJ2-7; maybe TRBD1 (6 bases). Germline lookup yields CDR1 SNHLY and CDR2 FYNNEI. The CDR3 is 15 amino acids. Trimming took off 8 bases at V and 2 bases at J, with 19 bases between the two ends. The CDR3 DNA follows: TGTGCCAGCCGTCTGCAAACCTCAGGGGCCTACGAGCAGTACTTC. Translated, it gives CASRLQTSGAYEQYF.

Ten or more counts support this clonotype. The chain couples TRBV7-8 to TRBJ2-1; 7 bases are a match to TRBD2. V trimming: 4 bases; J trimming: 6 bases; junction bases outside the gene matches: 9. Looked up from germline, CDR1 is SGHVS and CDR2 is FQNEAQ. This CDR3 has 15 residues. The chain's CDR3 is CASSSSRTRGNEQFF. DNA for the CDR3: TGTGCCAGCAGCTCAAGCCGGACTAGAGGCAATGAGCAGTTCTTC.

The DNA of the CDR3 is TGTGCCAGCAGCTGGCTCTCCGGGATCAACGATGAGCAGTTCTTC. Translating it yields CASSWLSGINDEQFF. This chain links TRBV7-2 with TRBJ2-1; D perhaps matches TRBD2 (5 bases). Germline assignment: CDR1 SGHTA and CDR2 FQGNSA. The CDR3 extends over 15 amino acids. Trimming removed 4 bases from V and 8 bases from J, with 18 bases in between.

The J gene is TRBJ1-1, the V gene TRBV9; D call uncertain. V was trimmed by 2 bases and J by 4 bases, leaving 9 bases between them. The V gene's germline CDR1 is SGDLS and CDR2 YYNGEE. The CDR3 spans 13 residues. The CDR3 nucleotides are TGTGCCAGCAGCGTCTCGGGTTCCACTGAAGCTTTCTTT. This gives the protein CASSVSGSTEAFF.

The chain uses TRBV4-1 and TRBJ2-5, with 8 positions matching TRBD2. Germline V gene data show CDR1 as MGHRA and CDR2 as YSYEKL. Trimming took 2 bases from V and 4 from J; bases not matched to a gene: 15. The CDR3 covers 18 residues. The CDR3 DNA sequence: TGCGCCAGCAGCCAACACCCTGTAGCGGGGTCCTCTCCAGAGACCCAGTACTTC. This gives the protein CASSQHPVAGSSPETQYF.

This clonotype has just a few counts. Germline is not matched at one junction end, which may reflect a read error. The V and J genes are TRBV6-2 or TRBV6-3 and TRBJ1-1; TRBD1 is a possible D gene (6 bases). CDR3 length: 16 amino acids. Per the germline V gene, CDR1 is MNHEY and CDR2 is SVGEGT. CDR3 protein: CASSYSGLPGDTEAFF. Written as DNA, the CDR3 is TGTGCCAGCAGTTACTCGGGACTTCCAGGGGACACTGAAGCTTTTTTT.

The sample holds a few counts of this clonotype. This rearrangement joins TRBV6-6 to TRBJ2-3, with D possibly being TRBD1 (6 bases). The CDR3 extends over 14 amino acids. Germline values: CDR1 MNHNY, CDR2 SVGAGI (reference sequence). V was clipped by 5 bases and J by 4 bases, with 13 bases between them. The CDR3 loop reads CASSEQGRADTQYF. The CDR3 nucleotides read TGTGCCAGCAGTGAACAGGGTCGAGCAGATACGCAGTATTTT.

The chain is built from TRBV5-1 and TRBJ2-7; tentatively, D is TRBD2 (7 bases). Germline V CDR1 and CDR2: SGHRS, YFSETQ. V shed 0 bases and J shed 5 bases, with 21 bases lying between them. There are 17 residues in the CDR3. The CDR3 region is CASSLAIARTGGDEQYF. In DNA form, the CDR3 reads TGCGCCAGCAGCTTGGCCATAGCTAGGACGGGGGGCGACGAGCAGTACTTC.

The V gene is TRBV6-6, the J gene TRBJ1-1; D gene ambiguous. V dropped 2 bases and J dropped 5 bases, with 15 bases sitting between them. The CDR3 is 15 amino acids. Germline CDR1 is MNHNY and CDR2 is SVGAGI (reference sequence). The CDR3 is CASSYDPGVKTEAFF. The CDR3 nucleotides are TGTGCCAGCAGTTACGACCCGGGAGTCAAAACTGAAGCTTTCTTT.

The chain recombines TRBV3-1 with TRBJ1-2, with D tentatively TRBD1 (6 bases). There are 15 residues in the CDR3. The germline V gene has CDR1 LGHDT and CDR2 YNNKEL (reference sequence). V shed 0 bases and J shed 4 bases, with 12 bases lying between them. The chain's CDR3 is CASSQDRQALYGYTF. CDR3 DNA: TGTGCCAGCAGCCAAGATCGACAGGCCCTCTATGGCTACACCTTC.

Concerning this clonotype itself: An end of the junction does not agree with germline; a read error may underlie this. The chain recombines TRBV7-3 with TRBJ2-1; tentative D call: TRBD2 (5 bases). Per the germline V gene, CDR1 is SGHTA and CDR2 is FQGTGA. CDR3 length: 15 residues. The CDR3 reads CASSLTGFNYNEQFF. DNA for the CDR3: TGTGCCAGCAGCCTAACGGGGTTCAACTACAATGAGCAGTTCTTC.